The sequence of this T cell receptor (beta chain) was determined in a study of vaccination and CD4 T cells after COVID-19. Overall study context: Sampling post-COVID took place a median about 95 days after diagnosis (range 35 to 161). Overlapping peptides covering the spike proteins of SARS-CoV-2, HCoV-NL63, HCoV-OC43 and HCoV-229E were added to stimulate cells.

The Oncomine TCR Beta short-read assay was what sequenced the DNA obtained from cultured CD4+ T cells. MiXCR, applied by TCRdb to the PCR reads, yields one record per CDR3 protein. The sample holds just over 20,000 distinct CDR3 sequences, roughly 70% seen once. Treatment of the sample: approximately 9-day PBMC culture with coronavirus spike peptide pools or control peptides (ViraFEST assay). Following expansion of antigen-specific T cells with peptide pools, ViraFEST then sequenced TCRs. The ends were cut back, 5 bases at V and 1 base at J, with 17 bases in the middle. This CDR3 region has 16 residues. Germline-derived CDR1 and CDR2 are SGHAT and FQDESV (reference sequence). On this clonotype itself: The antigen remains unidentified.

Specimen: CD4+ T cells from blood, cultured in vitro. The sequence was collected from a human donor who had recovered from COVID-19. This sequence joins TRBV11-1 and TRBJ1-1; D remains unclear. CDR3 region: CASSPAPYVWNTEAFF. CDR3 sequence (DNA): TGTGCCAGCAGCCCGGCCCCATATGTATGGAACACTGAAGCTTTCTTT.